The 19 T cell receptor beta chains below come from one sample, sequenced in a study of OX40 agonist ivuxolimab in advanced cancers. Repertoires were generated with immunoSEQ multiplex PCR, while TCRdb's copy carries only in-frame clones and drops some. The sample comprises some 45,000 clones, approximately 86% of which are singletons, and about an eighth rests with the top ten. The sequencing used CD4+ or CD8+ T cells sorted from blood, collected in a trial of the OX40 agonist ivuxolimab. Receptor source: an adult with an advanced solid tumor such as melanoma, head and neck, liver or kidney cancer.

The chain uses TRBV6-1 and TRBJ1-5; D gene ambiguous. V lost 4 bases and J lost 1, with 11 bases in between. Germline V gene sequence: CDR1 MNHNS, CDR2 SASEGT. This CDR3 contains 15 residues. The CDR3 loop reads CASSGRPGSNQPQHF. Here the CDR3 DNA reads TGTGCCAGCAGTGGAAGGCCTGGGAGCAATCAGCCCCAGCATTTT.

This chain joins TRBV6-4 and TRBJ2-1; D unresolved. The CDR3 contains 12 residues. Trimming shortened V by 4 bases and J by 7 bases, and 8 bases separated the two germline ends. Germline CDR1 is MRHNA and CDR2 is SNTAGT. The CDR3 protein is CASSGVRNEQFF. CDR3 bases: TGTGCCAGCAGTGGGGTGCGGAATGAGCAGTTCTTC.

There are a few counts of this clone. V usage is TRBV4-2 and J usage is TRBJ2-1; 9 bases line up with TRBD2. Per the germline V gene, CDR1 is LGHNA and CDR2 is YNFKEQ. Trimming removed 4 bases from V and 4 bases from J; junction bases left unmatched: 8. The CDR3 extends over 16 amino acids. Here the CDR3 reads CASSPYSGGSYNEQFF. The CDR3, as DNA: TGTGCCAGCAGCCCCTATAGCGGGGGATCGTACAATGAGCAGTTCTTC.

A word on this clone: This may arise from a read error, as a much more abundant clone is one base away. Other DNA sequences in the sample encode the same CDR3. The rearrangement uses TRBV11-2 and TRBJ1-2, with D uncertain. Germline lookup yields CDR1 SGHAT and CDR2 FQNNGV. This CDR3 comprises 11 residues. CDR3 in amino acids: CASSLTYGYTF. CDR3 nucleotides: TGTGCCAGTAGCTTAACGTATGGCTACACCTTC.

The chain employs TRBV27 and TRBJ1-5, with D tentatively TRBD1 (5 bases). From germline, CDR1 is MNHEY and CDR2 SMNVEV (reference sequence). V was shortened by 6 bases and J by 9 bases, with 21 bases between the two germline ends. CDR3 length equals 15 residues. The CDR3, as DNA: TGTGCCAGCAGCGATTCCCGGACAAAGGGGCCGCCCCAGCATTTT. Protein product: CASSDSRTKGPPQHF.

This sequence joins TRBV7-6 and TRBJ1-1; a weak D match, TRBD1 (6 bases). Trimming took 5 bases from V and 4 from J, leaving 14 bases between them. Germline CDR1 reads SGHVS; CDR2 reads FNYEAQ. The CDR3 has 14 residues. The CDR3 loop reads CASSPLTGRTEAFF. The CDR3 DNA reads as TGTGCCAGCAGCCCGCTGACAGGTCGCACTGAAGCTTTCTTT.

The chain recombines TRBV5-6 with TRBJ1-5, with a weak D call TRBD1 (6 bases). The CDR3 totals 14 residues. V dropped 3 bases and J dropped 4 bases, with 11 bases sitting between them. Per germline, CDR1 SGHDT and CDR2 YYEEEE. CDR3 sequence reads: CASSSQGGNQPQHF. In DNA, the CDR3 is TGTGCCAGCAGCTCACAGGGAGGGAATCAGCCCCAGCATTTT.

In this sample, this clone turned up a few times. The chain links TRBV27 to TRBJ1-4; D remains unclear. This CDR3 spans 15 amino acids. V lost 4 bases and J lost 10, with 19 bases in between. Looked up from germline, CDR1 is MNHEY and CDR2 is SMNVEV (reference sequence). This CDR3 is CASSSRGAPRVKLFF. For the CDR3, the DNA is TGTGCCAGCAGTTCCCGTGGCGCCCCTAGGGTAAAACTGTTTTTT.

This clone showed up just once. This rearrangement joins TRBV10-3 to TRBJ2-7, with TRBD1 as a possible D gene (5 bases). This CDR3 spans 14 amino acids. V was clipped by 3 bases and J by 2 bases, with 11 bases between them. Germline V gives CDR1 ENHRY, CDR2 SYGVKD. CDR3 DNA sequence: TGTGCCATCAGTGATGGGCAGGGCGCCTACGAGCAGTACTTC. It yields the protein CAISDGQGAYEQYF.

The chain combines TRBV6-5 with TRBJ2-7, with 8 bases matching TRBD1. CDR3 length: 12 residues. The trim removed 5 bases at V and 4 bases at J, leaving 1 base unmatched. CDR1 is MNHEY, CDR2 SVGAGI, per germline. The CDR3 sequence is CASSTGGYEQYF. The CDR3 region has the DNA TGTGCCAGCAGTACAGGGGGGTACGAGCAGTACTTC.

The rearrangement links TRBV7-6 to TRBJ2-6; D assignment may be TRBD1 or TRBD2 (6 bases each). The CDR3 is made up of 16 amino acids. The germline CDR1 and CDR2 sequences are SGHVS and FNYEAQ. V was pared by 8 bases and J by 4 bases, with 18 bases between. Here the CDR3 DNA reads TGTGCCAGCGGGACAAGGGACTTGGGAGGGGCCAACGTCCTGACTTTC. Protein product: CASGTRDLGGANVLTF.

The count of this clone is one. The chain combines TRBV7-9 with TRBJ2-7; TRBD1 or TRBD2 may be the D gene (5 bases each). The CDR3 covers 17 residues. V lost 2 bases and J 3 bases, leaving 20 bases between the germline ends. Germline CDR1 and CDR2: SEHNR and FQNEAQ (reference sequence). CDR3 in amino acids: CASSLTSGTRLFYEQYF. The CDR3 nucleotides read TGTGCCAGCAGCTTAACTTCTGGGACGCGACTTTTCTACGAGCAGTACTTC.

V is TRBV18 and J is TRBJ1-4; D is perhaps TRBD1 (6 bases). Germline V gene data show CDR1 as KGHSH and CDR2 as LQKENI. V gave up 6 bases and J gave up 6 bases, with 20 bases separating them. CDR3 size: 16 residues. As DNA, the CDR3 is TGTGCCAGCTCCCCATCAAATGACAGGAATGATGAAAAACTGTTTTTT. Encoded protein: CASSPSNDRNDEKLFF.

The V and J genes are TRBV10-3 and TRBJ2-2, with D tentatively TRBD2 (7 bases). Germline lookup yields CDR1 ENHRY and CDR2 SYGVKD. This CDR3 comprises 18 residues. Trimming left V 0 bases short and J 6 bases short, with 20 bases between. Here the CDR3 reads CAISESVVSGGRPGELFF. The CDR3 DNA reads TGTGCCATCAGTGAGTCGGTGGTCTCGGGGGGCCGGCCCGGGGAGCTGTTTTTT.

This rearrangement joins TRBV7-9 to TRBJ2-1; perhaps TRBD1 as D (5 bases). V was trimmed by 1 base and J by 10 bases, leaving 5 bases between them. The CDR3 length is 11 residues. Germline assignment: CDR1 SEHNR and CDR2 FQNEAQ (reference sequence). The CDR3 DNA is TGTGCCAGCAGCTTAGGGACAGAGCAGTTCTTC. It encodes CASSLGTEQFF. Full variable domain (rest looked up from reference TRBV7-9 and TRBJ2-1): DTGVSQNPRHKITKRGQNVTFRCDPISEHNRLYWYRQTLGQGPEFLTYFQNEAQLEKSRLLSDRFSAERPKGSFSTLEIQRTEQGDSAMYLCASSLGTEQFFGPGTRLTVL.

The CDR3 loop reads CASSGQGTNEQFF. The CDR3 coding sequence is TGTGCCAGCAGTGGACAGGGGACCAATGAGCAGTTCTTC. V usage is TRBV2 and J usage is TRBJ2-1, with 8 bases identical to TRBD1. V shed 4 bases, J shed 6 bases, and the junction held 2 bases outside the gene matches. Germline CDR1 reads SNHLY; CDR2 reads FYNNEI. The CDR3 has 13 amino acids.

This chain uses TRBV9 with TRBJ2-1; TRBD1 matches 11 bases. V lost 0 bases to trimming and J lost 9 bases; unmatched junction nucleotides: 2. The CDR3 has 14 residues. Germline V gives CDR1 SGDLS, CDR2 YYNGEE. This CDR3 reads CASSVGTGGTEQFF. DNA for the CDR3: TGTGCCAGCAGCGTAGGGACAGGGGGCACTGAGCAGTTCTTC.

The rearrangement links TRBV7-9 to TRBJ1-2; a weak D match, TRBD1 (5 bases). There are 14 residues in the CDR3. The germline CDR1 and CDR2 sequences are SEHNR and FQNEAQ (reference sequence). The V end lost 1 base, the J end lost 6 bases, and 12 bases lay between the germline ends. The CDR3 region is CASSLGIRVDGYTF. In nucleotides, the CDR3 is TGTGCCAGCAGCTTAGGAATCAGGGTGGATGGCTACACCTTC.

The rearrangement joins TRBV6-5 to TRBJ1-5; the match to TRBD1 covers 8 bases. V lost 5 bases to trimming and J lost 4 bases; unmatched junction nucleotides: 7. This CDR3 has 15 residues. Germline-derived CDR1 and CDR2 are MNHEY and SVGAGI. DNA of the CDR3: TGTGCCAGCAGTCCAGGACAGGGACTAAATCAGCCCCAGCATTTT. Translating it yields CASSPGQGLNQPQHF.